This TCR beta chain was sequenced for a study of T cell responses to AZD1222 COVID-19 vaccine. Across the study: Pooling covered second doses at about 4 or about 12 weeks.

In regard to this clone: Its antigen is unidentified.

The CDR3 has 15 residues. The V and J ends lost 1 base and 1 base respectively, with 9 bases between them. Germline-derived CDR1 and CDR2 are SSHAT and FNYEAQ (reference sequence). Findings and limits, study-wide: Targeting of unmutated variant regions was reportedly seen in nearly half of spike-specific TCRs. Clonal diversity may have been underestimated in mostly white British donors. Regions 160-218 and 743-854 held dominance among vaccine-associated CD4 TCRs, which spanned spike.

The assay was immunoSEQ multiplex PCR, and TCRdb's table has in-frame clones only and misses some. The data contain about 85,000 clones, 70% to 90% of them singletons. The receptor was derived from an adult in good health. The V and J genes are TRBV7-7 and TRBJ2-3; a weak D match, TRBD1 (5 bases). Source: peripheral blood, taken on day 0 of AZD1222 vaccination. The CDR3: CASSLEGRGTDTQYF. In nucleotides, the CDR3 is TGTGCCAGCAGCTTAGAGGGCAGGGGCACAGATACGCAGTATTTT.